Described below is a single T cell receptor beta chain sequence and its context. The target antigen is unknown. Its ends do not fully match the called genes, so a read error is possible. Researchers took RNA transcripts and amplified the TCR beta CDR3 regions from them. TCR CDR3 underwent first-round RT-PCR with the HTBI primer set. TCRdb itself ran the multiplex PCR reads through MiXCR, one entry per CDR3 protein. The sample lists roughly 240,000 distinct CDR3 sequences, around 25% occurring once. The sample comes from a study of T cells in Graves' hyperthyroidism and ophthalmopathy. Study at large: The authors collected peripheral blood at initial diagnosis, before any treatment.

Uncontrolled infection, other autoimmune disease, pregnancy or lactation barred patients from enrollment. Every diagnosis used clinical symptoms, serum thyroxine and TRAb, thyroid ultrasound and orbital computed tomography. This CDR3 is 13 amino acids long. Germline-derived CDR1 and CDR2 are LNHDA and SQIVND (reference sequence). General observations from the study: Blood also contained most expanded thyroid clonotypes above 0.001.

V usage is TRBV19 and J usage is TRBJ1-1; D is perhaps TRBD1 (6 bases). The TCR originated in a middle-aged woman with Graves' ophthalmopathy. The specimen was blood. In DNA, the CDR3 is TGTGCCAGTAAGCTGGGGGCGAACACTGAAGCTTCCTTT. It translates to CASKLGANTEASF. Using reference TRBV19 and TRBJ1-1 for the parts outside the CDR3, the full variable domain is DGGITQSPKYLFRKEGQNVTLSCEQNLNHDAMYWYRQDPGQGLRLIYYSQIVNDFQKGDIAEGYSVSREKKESFPLTVTSAQKNPTAFYLCASKLGANTEASFGQGTRLTVV.